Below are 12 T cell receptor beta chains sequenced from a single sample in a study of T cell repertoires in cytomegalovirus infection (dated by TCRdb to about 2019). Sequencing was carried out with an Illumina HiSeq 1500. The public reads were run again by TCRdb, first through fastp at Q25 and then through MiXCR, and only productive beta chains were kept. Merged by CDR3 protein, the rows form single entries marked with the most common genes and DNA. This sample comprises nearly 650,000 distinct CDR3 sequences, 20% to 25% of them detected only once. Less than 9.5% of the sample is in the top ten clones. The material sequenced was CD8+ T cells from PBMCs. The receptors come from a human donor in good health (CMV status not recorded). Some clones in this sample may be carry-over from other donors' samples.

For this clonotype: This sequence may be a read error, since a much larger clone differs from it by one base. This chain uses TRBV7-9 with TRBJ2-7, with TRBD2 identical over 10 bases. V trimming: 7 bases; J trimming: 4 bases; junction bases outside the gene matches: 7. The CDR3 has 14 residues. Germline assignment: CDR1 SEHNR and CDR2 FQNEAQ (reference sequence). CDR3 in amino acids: CASNISGGAYEQYV. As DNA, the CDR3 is TGTGCCAGCAACATAAGCGGGGGGGCGTACGAGCAGTACGTC.

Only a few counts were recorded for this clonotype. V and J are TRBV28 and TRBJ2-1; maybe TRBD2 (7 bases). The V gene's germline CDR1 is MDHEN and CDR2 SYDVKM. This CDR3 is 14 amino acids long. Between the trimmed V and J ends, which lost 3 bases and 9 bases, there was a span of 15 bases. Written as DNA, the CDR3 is TGTGCCAGCAGTTTGGGGGGGGGGCACCGTGAGCAGTTCTTC. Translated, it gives CASSLGGGHREQFF.

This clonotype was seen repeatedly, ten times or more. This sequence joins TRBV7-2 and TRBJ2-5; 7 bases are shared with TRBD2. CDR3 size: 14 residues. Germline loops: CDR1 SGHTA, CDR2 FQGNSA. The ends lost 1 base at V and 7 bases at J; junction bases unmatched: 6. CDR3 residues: CASSLDAGGGTQYF. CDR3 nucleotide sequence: TGTGCCAGCAGCTTAGATGCGGGCGGGGGGACCCAGTACTTC.

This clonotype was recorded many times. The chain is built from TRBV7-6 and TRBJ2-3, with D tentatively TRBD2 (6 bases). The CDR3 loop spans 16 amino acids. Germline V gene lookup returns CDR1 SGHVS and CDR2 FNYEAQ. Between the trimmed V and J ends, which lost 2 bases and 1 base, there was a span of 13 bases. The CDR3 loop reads CASSLWARRGTDTQYF. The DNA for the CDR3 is TGTGCCAGCAGCTTATGGGCTCGGAGGGGCACAGATACGCAGTATTTT. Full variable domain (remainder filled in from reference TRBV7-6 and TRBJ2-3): GAGVSQSPRYKVTKRGQDVALRCDPISGHVSLYWYRQALGQGPEFLTYFNYEAQQDKSGLPNDRFSAERPEGSISTLTIQRTEQRDSAMYRCASSLWARRGTDTQYFGPGTRLTVL.

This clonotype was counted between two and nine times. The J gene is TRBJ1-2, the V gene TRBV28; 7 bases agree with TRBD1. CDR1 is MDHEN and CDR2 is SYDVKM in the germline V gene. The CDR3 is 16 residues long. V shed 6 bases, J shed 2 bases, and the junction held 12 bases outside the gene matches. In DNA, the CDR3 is TGTGCCAGCAGCTTCTTTGGACAGGAATTAAACTATGGCTACACCTTC. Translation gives CASSFFGQELNYGYTF.

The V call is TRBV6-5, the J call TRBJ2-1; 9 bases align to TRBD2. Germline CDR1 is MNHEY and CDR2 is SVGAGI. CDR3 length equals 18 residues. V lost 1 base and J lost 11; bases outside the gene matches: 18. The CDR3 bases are TGTGCCAGCAGTTACTTACACACCGGGCGGGGGGGGTACAGGAAGCAGTTCTTC. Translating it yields CASSYLHTGRGGYRKQFF.

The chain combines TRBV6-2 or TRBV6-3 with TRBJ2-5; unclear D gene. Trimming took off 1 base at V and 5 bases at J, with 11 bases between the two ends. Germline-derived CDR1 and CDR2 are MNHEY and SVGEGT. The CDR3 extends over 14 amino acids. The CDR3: CASSYYSPEETQYF. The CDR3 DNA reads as TGTGCCAGCAGTTACTATTCCCCCGAGGAGACCCAGTACTTC.

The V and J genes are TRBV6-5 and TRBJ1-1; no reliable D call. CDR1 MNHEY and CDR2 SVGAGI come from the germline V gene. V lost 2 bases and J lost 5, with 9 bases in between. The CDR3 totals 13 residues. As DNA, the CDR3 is TGTGCCAGCAGTTACGGGCCCTGGACTGAAGCTTTCTTT. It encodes CASSYGPWTEAFF.

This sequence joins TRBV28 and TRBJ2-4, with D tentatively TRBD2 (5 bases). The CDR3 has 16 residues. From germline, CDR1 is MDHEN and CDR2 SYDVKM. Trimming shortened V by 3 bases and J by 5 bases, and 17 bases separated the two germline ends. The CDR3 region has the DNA TGTGCCAGCAGTTTGTGGCAGTCGGGGTTAGAAAACATTCAGTACTTC. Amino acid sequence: CASSLWQSGLENIQYF.

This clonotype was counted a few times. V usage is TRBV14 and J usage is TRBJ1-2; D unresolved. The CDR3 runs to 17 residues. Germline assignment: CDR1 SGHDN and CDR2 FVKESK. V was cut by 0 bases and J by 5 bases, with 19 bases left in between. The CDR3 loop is CASSQDFRAGLWYGYTF. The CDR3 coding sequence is TGTGCCAGCAGCCAAGATTTCAGAGCCGGGTTATGGTATGGCTACACCTTC.

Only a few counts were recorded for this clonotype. In DNA, the CDR3 is TGTGCCAGCAGTGACAGGGACGAGCAGTACTTC. It encodes CASSDRDEQYF. The chain joins TRBV27 to TRBJ2-7; TRBD1 matches at 7 bases. The ends lost 5 bases at V and 5 bases at J; junction bases unmatched: 0. CDR3 length equals 11 residues. Germline V gene sequence: CDR1 MNHEY, CDR2 SMNVEV (reference sequence).

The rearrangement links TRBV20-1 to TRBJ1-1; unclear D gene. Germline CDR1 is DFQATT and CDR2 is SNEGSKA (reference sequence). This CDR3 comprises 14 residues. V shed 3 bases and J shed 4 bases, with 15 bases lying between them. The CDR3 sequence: CSAREPRGVTEAFF. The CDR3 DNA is TGCAGTGCTAGGGAGCCCCGGGGAGTCACTGAAGCTTTCTTT.